This T cell receptor beta chain emerged from a study of T cell responses to AZD1222 COVID-19 vaccine. Study details: Investigators merged groups given second doses at roughly 4 or roughly 12 weeks.

TCRdb's table, derived via immunoSEQ multiplex PCR, lists solely in-frame clones and lacks some. This table holds more than 95,000 clones, around 89% found once. V was clipped by 4 bases and J by 7 bases, with 8 bases between them. Germline CDR1 MNHEY, CDR2 SMNVEV (reference sequence). The CDR3 loop spans 12 amino acids. Study-level points and caveats: Recipients of AZD1222 seropositive at baseline numbered only 5 to 7.

As to this clone: Its antigen is unknown.

This rearrangement joins TRBV27 to TRBJ2-1; D is perhaps TRBD2 (5 bases). The source of this sequence is an adult in good health. Here the sequenced sample was peripheral blood, taken on day 0 of AZD1222 vaccination. CDR3 sequence: CASSWPGNEQFF. DNA of the CDR3: TGTGCCAGCAGTTGGCCGGGGAATGAGCAGTTCTTC.